A single sample gave rise to the 8 T cell receptor beta chains below, sequenced in a study of cytomegalovirus exposure and HLA in healthy donors. PCR employed 60 Vbeta and 13 Jbeta primers. TCRdb keeps only in-frame clones here, not all; method: immunoSEQ multiplex PCR. Among approximately 180,000 clones listed, roughly 79% were seen once. Material for sequencing was PBMCs. The receptors here all came from a man between 35 and 55 years old in good health and CMV-seropositive.

This clone occurred once. V is TRBV11-2 and J is TRBJ1-1, with D perhaps matching TRBD1 (5 bases). Germline V lookup: CDR1 SGHAT, CDR2 FQNNGV. The V end lost 6 bases, the J end lost 0 bases, and 14 bases lay between the germline ends. The CDR3 length is 15 residues. CDR3 DNA sequence: TGTGCCAGCAGTCAGACCAGGGCCATGAACACTGAAGCTTTCTTT. Its protein is CASSQTRAMNTEAFF.

This rearrangement joins TRBV7-2 to TRBJ2-7; a possible D gene is TRBD2 (5 bases). Deletions cut 1 base from V and 6 bases from J, with 13 bases between. There are 14 residues in the CDR3. The germline V gene encodes CDR1 SGHTA and CDR2 FQGNSA. For the CDR3, the DNA is TGTGCCAGCAGCTTAGGCTTCCAGGCGGGCGAGCAGTACTTC. Translated: CASSLGFQAGEQYF.

This chain uses TRBV5-4 with TRBJ2-5, with unresolved D. Germline CDR1 is SGHNT and CDR2 is YYREEE (reference sequence). CDR3 length: 14 residues. The V end was cut by 4 bases, the J end by 1 base, with 11 bases between. CDR3 sequence reads: CASSPARFQETQYF. Here the CDR3 DNA reads TGTGCCAGCAGCCCGGCTAGATTCCAAGAGACCCAGTACTTC. Full variable domain (missing parts from reference TRBV5-4 and TRBJ2-5): ETGVTQSPTHLIKTRGQQVTLRCSSQSGHNTVSWYQQALGQGPQFIFQYYREEENGRGNFPPRFSGLQFPNYSSELNVNALELDDSALYLCASSPARFQETQYFGPGTRLLVL.

The chain couples TRBV2 to TRBJ1-4, with D tentatively TRBD1 (6 bases). The V gene lost 8 bases and the J gene lost 4 bases, with 20 bases spanning the gap. The CDR3 extends over 16 amino acids. Germline CDR1 reads SNHLY; CDR2 reads FYNNEI. The CDR3 DNA sequence: TGTGCCAGCGAAGGCGGGGGCGAGGGTGTTAATGAAAAACTGTTTTTT. Its translation is CASEGGGEGVNEKLFF.

This chain uses TRBV5-4 with TRBJ2-2; D is possibly TRBD2 (5 bases). V lost 6 bases and J lost 4, with 16 bases in between. The CDR3 spans 15 residues. Germline V lookup: CDR1 SGHNT, CDR2 YYREEE (reference sequence). CDR3 region: CASTPLGVGTGELFF. CDR3 DNA: TGTGCCAGCACTCCACTCGGGGTGGGCACCGGGGAGCTGTTTTTT.

The chain recombines TRBV11-3 with TRBJ2-1; TRBD2 aligns across 9 bases. Trimming removed 6 bases from V and 4 bases from J; junction bases left unmatched: 7. CDR3 length: 15 amino acids. The germline V gene has CDR1 SGHNT and CDR2 YENEEA. The CDR3 loop is CASRDRLAVYNEQFF. For the CDR3, the DNA is TGTGCCAGCAGAGACAGACTAGCGGTTTACAATGAGCAGTTCTTC.

On this clone itself: Other DNA sequences from this sample encode an identical CDR3 as well. The gene calls are TRBV2 and TRBJ2-5; unclear D gene. CDR3 length: 11 residues. From germline, CDR1 is SNHLY and CDR2 FYNNEI. V shed 6 bases and J shed 4 bases, with 6 bases lying between them. In nucleotides, the CDR3 is TGTGCCAGCAGCCGCGGAGAGACCCAGTACTTC. The encoded protein is CASSRGETQYF. The full variable domain, its missing parts supplied by reference TRBV2 and TRBJ2-5, is EPEVTQTPSHQVTQMGQEVILRCVPISNHLYFYWYRQILGQKVEFLVSFYNNEISEKSEIFDDQFSVERPDGSNFTLKIRSTKLEDSAMYFCASSRGETQYFGPGTRLLVL.

The chain couples TRBV27 to TRBJ1-1; 10 bases match TRBD1. V lost 5 bases to trimming and J lost 1 base; unmatched junction nucleotides: 4. The length of the CDR3 is 15 residues. The germline CDR1 and CDR2 sequences are MNHEY and SMNVEV (reference sequence). CDR3 protein: CASSGRDRGNTEAFF. CDR3 coding DNA: TGTGCCAGCAGTGGACGGGACAGGGGGAACACTGAAGCTTTCTTT.